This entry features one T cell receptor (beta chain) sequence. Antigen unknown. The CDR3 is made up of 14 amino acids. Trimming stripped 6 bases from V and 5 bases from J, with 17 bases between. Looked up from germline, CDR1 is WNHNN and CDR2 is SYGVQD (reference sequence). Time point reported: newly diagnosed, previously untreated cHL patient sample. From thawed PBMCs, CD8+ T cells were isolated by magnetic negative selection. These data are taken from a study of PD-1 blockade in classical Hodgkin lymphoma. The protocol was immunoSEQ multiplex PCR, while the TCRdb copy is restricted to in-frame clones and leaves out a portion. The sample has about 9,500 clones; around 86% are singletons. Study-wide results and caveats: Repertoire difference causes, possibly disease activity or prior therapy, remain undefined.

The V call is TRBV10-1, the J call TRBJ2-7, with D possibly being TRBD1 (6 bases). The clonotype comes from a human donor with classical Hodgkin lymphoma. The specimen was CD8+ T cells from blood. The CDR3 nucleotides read TGCGCCAGCAGCATCGACAGGCCATCCGACGAGCAGTACTTC. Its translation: CASSIDRPSDEQYF.